The 17 T cell receptor beta chains reported below all come from one sample, sequenced in a study of cytomegalovirus exposure and HLA in healthy donors. The study ran its PCR with 60 Vbeta and 13 Jbeta primers. Here immunoSEQ multiplex PCR was the method, and the copy in TCRdb shows in-frame clones only, minus some. In the table there are over 250,000 clones, roughly 70% of which are singletons. The sequenced sample was PBMCs. All receptors derive from a female donor in good health and CMV-seronegative.

The rearrangement links TRBV6-5 to TRBJ2-1; D is perhaps TRBD2 (6 bases). The germline V gene has CDR1 MNHEY and CDR2 SVGAGI. This CDR3 comprises 14 residues. Trimming removed 6 bases at V and 10 bases at J, with 19 bases between. This CDR3 is CASSYRVRGVEQFF. CDR3 in DNA: TGTGCCAGCAGCTATAGGGTGCGGGGCGTCGAGCAGTTCTTC.

The chain uses TRBV9 and TRBJ1-1; D is possibly TRBD1 (5 bases). V gave up 3 bases and J gave up 10 bases, with 19 bases separating them. The CDR3 totals 14 residues. Germline V gene lookup returns CDR1 SGDLS and CDR2 YYNGEE. In DNA, the CDR3 is TGTGCCAGCAGCGCCGACAGCTTCAGTCCCAGAGCTTTCTTT. Translation: CASSADSFSPRAFF.

The chain employs TRBV11-2 and TRBJ2-5, with 7 bases matching TRBD2. After removal of 0 bases from V and 4 bases from J, the junction contained 5 bases not matched to a gene. Germline V gene lookup returns CDR1 SGHAT and CDR2 FQNNGV. The CDR3 covers 15 residues. The chain's CDR3 is CASSLDTGRRETQYF. The CDR3 DNA is TGTGCCAGCAGCTTAGATACCGGGAGGAGAGAGACCCAGTACTTC.

This rearrangement joins TRBV27 to TRBJ2-7; tentative D call: TRBD2 (7 bases). Trimming left V 0 bases short and J 3 bases short, with 27 bases between. CDR1 MNHEY and CDR2 SMNVEV come from the germline V gene (reference sequence). The CDR3 is made up of 20 amino acids. DNA of the CDR3: TGTGCCAGCAGTTTATCTATCCCCCGCGCGGGGGCAGGGCTAAACTACGAGCAGTACTTC. Amino acids: CASSLSIPRAGAGLNYEQYF.

The chain joins TRBV15 to TRBJ2-7, with D perhaps matching TRBD1 (5 bases). This CDR3 spans 14 amino acids. The V end was cut by 0 bases, the J end by 1 base, with 7 bases between. Germline loops: CDR1 LNHNV, CDR2 YYDKDF (reference sequence). CDR3 amino acids: CATSREGVSYEQYF. The CDR3, as DNA: TGTGCCACCAGCAGAGAAGGGGTTTCCTACGAGCAGTACTTC. Full variable domain (outside the CDR3, taken from reference TRBV15 and TRBJ2-7): DAMVIQNPRYQVTQFGKPVTLSCSQTLNHNVMYWYQQKSSQAPKLLFHYYDKDFNNEADTPDNFQSRRPNTSFCFLDIRSPGLGDTAMYLCATSREGVSYEQYFGPGTRLTVT.

CDR3 sequence (DNA): TGTGCCAGCTCACCTAACCTAGCGGGATCCGAAGAGACCCAGTACTTC. This sequence encodes CASSPNLAGSEETQYF. The chain joins TRBV18 to TRBJ2-5; TRBD2 matches at 9 bases. CDR3 size: 16 residues. Germline V gene sequence: CDR1 KGHSH, CDR2 LQKENI. J lost 3 bases, V lost 3 bases, and 8 bases had no gene match.

This chain joins TRBV11-1 and TRBJ2-6, with a weak D call TRBD2 (5 bases). The CDR3 is 17 residues long. Between the trimmed V and J ends, which lost 3 bases and 1 base, there was a span of 13 bases. Germline CDR1 SGHAT, CDR2 FQDESV (reference sequence). This chain's CDR3 is CASSFGIVRSGANVLTF. The DNA for the CDR3 is TGTGCCAGCAGCTTCGGGATAGTTAGGTCTGGGGCCAACGTCCTGACTTTC.

The J gene is TRBJ2-4, the V gene TRBV5-1; TRBD2 matches at 7 bases. Looked up from germline, CDR1 is SGHRS and CDR2 is YFSETQ. J lost 6 bases, V lost 0 bases, and 6 bases had no gene match. This CDR3 has 15 residues. This CDR3 reads CASSLGQGGTNIQYF. The DNA for the CDR3 is TGCGCCAGCAGCTTGGGGCAGGGAGGGACAAACATTCAGTACTTC.

The rearrangement links TRBV9 to TRBJ2-1, with D perhaps matching TRBD2 (5 bases). The V end was cut by 0 bases, the J end by 6 bases, with 13 bases between. Looked up from germline, CDR1 is SGDLS and CDR2 is YYNGEE. The CDR3 length is 15 residues. CDR3 residues: CASSVVTSSTNEQFF. The DNA for the CDR3 is TGTGCCAGCAGCGTAGTTACTAGTAGCACCAATGAGCAGTTCTTC.

The CDR3 DNA reads TGTGCCAGCTCACTCGAGCGGGAGGGCCAAGGTGAGCAGTTCTTC. Encoded protein: CASSLEREGQGEQFF. The chain recombines TRBV18 with TRBJ2-1; TRBD2 agrees at 10 bases. The V gene's germline CDR1 is KGHSH and CDR2 LQKENI. The CDR3 is made up of 15 amino acids. V lost 4 bases to trimming and J lost 9 bases; unmatched junction nucleotides: 9.

DNA of the CDR3: TGTGCCAGCAGGGGGACAAGGCCGCCCTACGAGCAGTACTTC. This codes for CASRGTRPPYEQYF. This chain joins TRBV6-5 and TRBJ2-7; TRBD1 might be the D (6 bases). V was trimmed by 6 bases and J by 2 bases, leaving 14 bases between them. The CDR3 extends over 14 amino acids. In germline, CDR1 is MNHEY, CDR2 SVGAGI.

This sequence joins TRBV11-2 and TRBJ1-1; weak D call: TRBD1 (5 bases). V lost 5 bases, J lost 1 base, and 14 bases lay in between. The CDR3 consists of 15 residues. Germline loops: CDR1 SGHAT, CDR2 FQNNGV. The CDR3 DNA sequence: TGTGCCAGCAGCCTATCTTTGGGGGGGAACACTGAAGCTTTCTTT. It codes for CASSLSLGGNTEAFF.

A few counts support this clone. The genes are TRBV18 and TRBJ2-6; TRBD1 matches at 8 bases. CDR3 length: 17 residues. Germline lookup yields CDR1 KGHSH and CDR2 LQKENI. With V trimmed by 5 bases and J by 0 bases, 6 bases remained unmatched. The CDR3 region has the DNA TGTGCCAGCTCATCGGGACAGGAGACCTCTGGGGCCAACGTCCTGACTTTC. Amino acid sequence: CASSSGQETSGANVLTF.

On this clone itself: Other DNA variants within this sample encode the same CDR3. This chain uses TRBV18 with TRBJ1-1; possibly TRBD1 for D (6 bases). Germline assignment: CDR1 KGHSH and CDR2 LQKENI. The germline V and J ends were trimmed by 2 bases and 8 bases, with 12 bases remaining between them. There are 13 residues in the CDR3. Here the CDR3 DNA reads TGTGCCAGCTCACCAAGTAGGGACATAGAAGCTTTCTTT. Its translation is CASSPSRDIEAFF.

V and J are TRBV5-1 and TRBJ2-1, with 8 bases matching TRBD2. The V gene's germline CDR1 is SGHRS and CDR2 YFSETQ. This CDR3 spans 16 amino acids. Trimming took 4 bases from V and 7 from J; bases not matched to a gene: 13. The CDR3 DNA sequence: TGCGCCAGCAGCGCCGAAACTAGCGGTGGGGGGAATGAGCAGTTCTTC. As protein: CASSAETSGGGNEQFF.

This clone was counted between two and nine times. V is TRBV10-1 and J is TRBJ2-5; TRBD2 agrees at 12 bases. The J segment lost 1 base and the V segment lost 6 bases, leaving 6 bases of the junction unmatched. Per germline, CDR1 WNHNN and CDR2 SYGVQD (reference sequence). This CDR3 spans 16 amino acids. The CDR3: CASSPGGLAGQETQYF. The CDR3 DNA follows: TGCGCCAGCAGCCCCGGGGGACTAGCGGGCCAAGAGACCCAGTACTTC.

This clone appeared a few times. CDR3: CASSEGARSGELFF. The CDR3, as DNA: TGTGCCAGCAGTGAAGGGGCCCGCAGCGGGGAGCTGTTTTTT. The gene calls are TRBV6-1 and TRBJ2-2; D is uncertain. Germline-derived CDR1 and CDR2 are MNHNS and SASEGT. The ends were cut back, 1 base at V and 7 bases at J, with 10 bases in the middle. This CDR3 is built from 14 residues.